This T cell receptor beta chain is from a study of blood T cell repertoires in COVID-19 (TCRdb year 2020). Describing the broader study: Samples from collaborators originated in the United States, Italy and Spain and spanned both the acute and convalescent phases of COVID-19. The prospective study material was composed of cDNA or gDNA derived from T cells, B-cell-depleted T cells, or PBMCs. Subjects who had been exposed to COVID-19, were actively infected with it, or had recovered from it provided the deeply sampled blood TCRbeta repertoires that made up the dataset. A freely available public database, intended as a resource for researchers studying the immune response to SARS-CoV-2, is where the repertoires were released. Samples came from the ongoing ImmuneRACE study (first 160 participants) plus 1,254 subjects from 6 global collaborators. A de-identified subject ID, COVID-19 status, age in years and sex were almost always included in the sample metadata. Where available, HLA class I and class II types were obtained from metadata supplied by the sample provider rather than from assay-based typing.

One collaborating source in Seattle enrolled patients while the patients were actively infected and followed the patients over time throughout the course of disease. The collaborating institutions used their own protocols to collect whole blood in K2EDTA tubes. For TCRbeta analysis, collaborators shipped samples in one of three forms: frozen whole blood, isolated PBMCs, or DNA extracted from either of those sample types. About this clone: Its target antigen remains unknown. Base-call qualities are not available, and no considerably larger clone is one nucleotide away.

What the work shows at the level of the full study, not this receptor alone: The quantity of clinical and demographic metadata differed by source and by participant and was supplied without curation.

TCRbeta CDR3 regions were amplified from genomic DNA by means of the immunoSEQ Assay, a bias-controlled multiplex PCR. The paper's data handling went like this. The number of nucleated cells in each sample was estimated by amplification of reference gene primers within the assay. To quantify the absolute abundance of each unique TCRbeta CDR3 rearrangement, sequence reads were collapsed and filtered. For each sample, productive Simpson clonality was calculated as the square root of Simpson's diversity index over productive rearrangements. The immuneACCESS repertoire file appears here via TCRdb, limited to in-frame rearrangements. These files lack a portion of the clones; in checked studies, under half of the deficit traces to unresolved V genes, and the cause of the others is not known. V, J and clone size reflect that table, while D and trimming were determined from the DNA. Here the sample has about 120,000 clones; around 81% occur a single time. The ten largest clones represent about 18% of the sample.

From the cysteine up to the phenylalanine, the CDR3 has a length of 17 residues. CDR3 DNA is the only sequence kept; it has 51 bases, read in frame from the first base. Looking up the germline V gene yields CDR1 MDHEN and CDR2 SYDVKM. Trimmed from V: 3 bases; trimmed from J: 5 bases; junction bases lacking a gene match: 10. The specimen was peripheral blood. The V and J segments used are TRBV28 and TRBJ2-5, and 12 bases in between align with TRBD2. This TCR was sampled from a man aged 30 to 39 with COVID-19, enrolled during active disease. The CDR3 sequence is CASSLSTLAGGPETQYF. The DNA sequence is given as TGTGCCAGCAGTTTGTCCACCCTAGCGGGGGGGCCGGAGACCCAGTACTTC.